The 32 T cell receptor beta chains listed next were all sequenced from one sample in a study of post-analysis software for immune sequencing data. TCR beta libraries were prepared from cDNA with unique molecular identifiers. Using its own MiXCR run on the PCR reads, TCRdb lists one record per CDR3 protein. The sample has 400,000 to 500,000 distinct CDR3 sequences, approximately 37% seen once; the top ten hold around 8%. Broader study findings: In patients, roughly 5 TRBV segments were more frequent than in controls, with TRBV5-6, TRBV5-1 and TRBV20-1 among them.

Their antigens remain unidentified. Source material: blood. These receptors were collected from a girl aged 2-10 years with multiple sclerosis.

This clonotype has just a few counts. In DNA, the CDR3 is TGTGCCAGCACCCCGGGACAGAACTATGGCTACACCTTC. It translates to CASTPGQNYGYTF. V is TRBV12-3 or TRBV12-4 and J is TRBJ1-2, with TRBD1 matching 7 bases. This CDR3 has 13 residues. With V trimmed by 7 bases and J by 2 bases, 4 bases remained unmatched.

This clonotype was found a few times. This chain connects TRBV29-1 to TRBJ2-3; D is undetermined. V lost 6 bases and J lost 2, with 15 bases in between. Germline-derived CDR1 and CDR2 are SQVTM and ANQGSEA. The CDR3 runs to 14 residues. CDR3: CSVTKQGNTDTQYF. The CDR3 DNA is TGCAGCGTGACGAAACAAGGGAACACAGATACGCAGTATTTT.

The V call is TRBV12-3 or TRBV12-4, the J call TRBJ1-1; the D is unclear. The CDR3 is 13 amino acids. Trimming cost V 10 bases and J 3 bases, with 15 bases left between them. For the CDR3, the DNA is TGTGCCACCCGACGGGGAGAGTACACTGAAGCTTTCTTT. It translates to CATRRGEYTEAFF.

Concerning this clonotype: The junction differs from germline at one of its ends, possibly a read error. The chain carries TRBV7-9 and TRBJ2-5; D may be TRBD1 (6 bases). The J call may be wrong; the DNA end is better matched by TRBJ2-7. This CDR3 is built from 14 residues. In germline, CDR1 is SEHNR, CDR2 FQNEAQ (reference sequence). The chain's CDR3 is CASSSTPGEYEQYF. Written as DNA, the CDR3 is TGCGCCAGCAGCTCCACCCCAGGGGAGTACGAGCAGTACTTC.

This clonotype was observed a few times. The J gene is TRBJ2-5, the V gene TRBV6-6; D is ambiguous. V was cut by 4 bases and J by 5 bases, with 11 bases left in between. The CDR3 is 13 residues long. Per the germline V gene, CDR1 is MNHNY and CDR2 is SVGAGI (reference sequence). CDR3 sequence reads: CASSLWVRETQYF. As DNA, the CDR3 is TGTGCCAGCAGTTTGTGGGTCCGGGAGACCCAGTACTTC.

A few counts support this clonotype. A read error may produce the germline difference seen at one junction end. The V and J genes are TRBV4-3 and TRBJ2-7; the match to TRBD1 covers 9 bases. This CDR3 comprises 15 residues. Looked up from germline, CDR1 is LGHNA and CDR2 is YSLEER. CDR3 sequence: CASSQGRQGAYEQYF. Here the CDR3 DNA reads TGCGCCAGCAGTCAAGGACGACAGGGGGCCTACGAGCAGTACTTC.

The chain employs TRBV4-1 and TRBJ2-7; 11 bases fit TRBD2. Germline V gives CDR1 MGHRA, CDR2 YSYEKL. Trimming at V came to 0 bases and at J to 2 bases, leaving 9 bases not matched to a gene. The CDR3 has 18 residues. CDR3 sequence: CASSQDFIAGGPPYEQYF. DNA for the CDR3: TGCGCCAGCAGCCAAGATTTTATAGCGGGGGGGCCGCCCTACGAGCAGTACTTC.

This clonotype was seen once. The chain uses TRBV12-3 or TRBV12-4 and TRBJ2-6; tentative D call: TRBD2 (5 bases). V lost 6 bases to trimming and J lost 5 bases, with 14 bases between them. The length of the CDR3 is 15 residues. The CDR3 loop is CASSSKRAWANVLTF. The CDR3, as DNA: TGTGCCAGCAGCTCCAAGAGGGCCTGGGCCAACGTCCTGACTTTC.

The chain uses TRBV28 and TRBJ2-5; possibly TRBD2 for D (6 bases). The last part of the DNA fits TRBJ2-7 better; the J call may be wrong. This CDR3 contains 15 residues. Per the germline V gene, CDR1 is MDHEN and CDR2 is SYDVKM. The chain's CDR3 is CASSLWGGRTYEQYF. CDR3 coding DNA: TGTGCCAGCAGTTTATGGGGGGGACGTACCTACGAGCAGTACTTC.

The chain combines TRBV20-1 with TRBJ2-7; no definite D call. CDR1 is DFQATT, CDR2 SNEGSKA, per germline (reference sequence). V lost 0 bases, J lost 4 bases, and 13 bases lay in between. This CDR3 comprises 14 residues. In DNA form, the CDR3 reads TGCAGTGCTAGAGAGGTAGGGCCAGTTTACGAGCAGTACTTC. It codes for CSAREVGPVYEQYF.

The CDR3 protein is CASSTLAGGLETQYF. In nucleotides, the CDR3 is TGTGCCAGCAGCACACTAGCGGGGGGGCTAGAGACCCAGTACTTC. The gene calls are TRBV12-3 or TRBV12-4 and TRBJ2-5, with 13 bases aligning to TRBD2. This CDR3 has 15 amino acids. The junction had 5 bases not matched to a gene; V was cut back by 6 bases and J by 4 bases.

This clonotype was detected only a few times. The V call is TRBV5-1, the J call TRBJ2-4; D gene uncertain. Germline CDR1 and CDR2: SGHRS and YFSETQ. V was cut by 0 bases and J by 5 bases, with 18 bases left in between. The CDR3 totals 17 residues. The CDR3 nucleotides read TGCGCCAGCAGCTTGGCCTTTTCACGGAACACGGAAAACATTCAGTACTTC. Encoded protein: CASSLAFSRNTENIQYF.

The rearrangement joins TRBV7-3 to TRBJ1-5; possible D gene TRBD1, 5 bases. The V gene lost 2 bases and the J gene lost 6 bases, with 17 bases spanning the gap. The CDR3 extends over 16 amino acids. CDR1 and CDR2 from the germline V gene are SGHTA and FQGTGA. CDR3 region: CASSLVGRAICQPQHF. CDR3 DNA sequence: TGTGCCAGCAGCTTAGTTGGCAGGGCAATCTGTCAGCCCCAGCATTTT.

This clonotype was seen repeatedly, ten times or more. CDR3 region: CASSPEQGNRYYGYTF. CDR3 nucleotides: TGTGCCAGCAGCCCTGAACAGGGGAATAGGTACTATGGCTACACCTTC. This rearrangement joins TRBV14 to TRBJ1-2; 7 nucleotides line up with TRBD1. Germline CDR1 SGHDN, CDR2 FVKESK. The CDR3 consists of 16 residues. After removal of 4 bases from V and 3 bases from J, the junction contained 11 bases not matched to a gene.

V and J are TRBV20-1 and TRBJ2-2; 8 nucleotides agree with TRBD2. The CDR3 runs to 14 residues. After removal of 4 bases from V and 4 bases from J, the junction contained 5 bases not matched to a gene. The V gene's germline CDR1 is DFQATT and CDR2 SNEGSKA (reference sequence). CDR3 sequence (DNA): TGCAGTGCTACGGCTCTAGCGGGCACCGGGGAGCTGTTTTTT. Its protein is CSATALAGTGELFF.

This chain links TRBV7-8 with TRBJ2-5; D is unclear. V was shortened by 5 bases and J by 0 bases, with 16 bases between the two germline ends. Germline-derived CDR1 and CDR2 are SGHVS and FQNEAQ. This CDR3 contains 16 residues. The CDR3 loop reads CASSPTRVPYQETQYF. The CDR3 DNA follows: TGTGCCAGCAGCCCCACACGGGTCCCGTACCAAGAGACCCAGTACTTC. The full variable domain, completed using reference TRBV7-8 and TRBJ2-5, is GAGVSQSPRYKVAKRGQDVALRCDPISGHVSLFWYQQALGQGPEFLTYFQNEAQLDKSGLPSDRFFAERPEGSVSTLKIQRTQQEDSAVYLCASSPTRVPYQETQYFGPGTRLLVL.

The rearrangement joins TRBV27 to TRBJ2-5; 11 positions agree with TRBD1. The DNA end is a closer match to TRBJ2-7, so the J assignment may be wrong. CDR3 length equals 15 residues. Germline V CDR1 and CDR2: MNHEY, SMNVEV (reference sequence). The CDR3 is CASSLSLGQGGEQYF. In nucleotides, the CDR3 is TGTGCCAGCAGTTTATCCCTGGGACAGGGGGGCGAGCAGTACTTC.

The V call is TRBV28, the J call TRBJ2-5; 8 bases line up with TRBD1. Germline trimming cut 5 bases from V and 1 base from J; bases unmatched to any gene: 9. Looked up from germline, CDR1 is MDHEN and CDR2 is SYDVKM. The CDR3 is made up of 16 amino acids. CDR3 amino acids: CASSLRARGLQETQYF. CDR3 nucleotides: TGTGCCAGCAGTCTCCGCGCCAGGGGGCTCCAAGAGACCCAGTACTTC.

V and J are TRBV20-1 and TRBJ2-5, with 7 bases lining up with TRBD2. Germline CDR1 reads DFQATT; CDR2 reads SNEGSKA (reference sequence). J gave up 2 bases and V 6 bases, and 6 bases lay outside the gene matches. The CDR3 is 13 residues long. The chain's CDR3 is CSAQVGGQETQYF. The CDR3 bases are TGCAGTGCCCAGGTGGGAGGGCAAGAGACCCAGTACTTC.

This clonotype was counted only a few times. This chain links TRBV24-1 with TRBJ2-1, with D possibly matching TRBD2 (7 bases). Trimming took 3 bases from V and 3 from J, leaving 17 bases between them. Germline assignment: CDR1 KGHDR and CDR2 SFDVKD. The CDR3 spans 17 residues. Written as DNA, the CDR3 is TGTGCCACCAGTGATAGGGGGAGGGCGGACGGCTACAATGAGCAGTTCTTC. It encodes CATSDRGRADGYNEQFF.

V gene TRBV29-1 combines with J gene TRBJ2-3; 10 bases map to TRBD2. This CDR3 region has 15 residues. The trim removed 1 base at V and 1 base at J, leaving 2 bases unmatched. Germline CDR1 and CDR2: SQVTM and ANQGSEA. Here the CDR3 DNA reads TGCAGCGTTGAAGGCCTAGCGGGGGGCACAGATACGCAGTATTTT. This encodes CSVEGLAGGTDTQYF.

V gene TRBV6-2 or TRBV6-3 combines with J gene TRBJ1-2; 9 bases are shared with TRBD1. Germline V lookup: CDR1 MNHEY, CDR2 SVGEGT. After removal of 6 bases from V and 8 bases from J, the junction contained 7 bases not matched to a gene. The length of the CDR3 is 13 residues. CDR3 DNA: TGTGCCAGCAGCCCCGGGACAGGGCCAGGCTACACCTTC. Translation: CASSPGTGPGYTF.

J is TRBJ2-4 and V is TRBV7-9; no clear D gene. CDR1 and CDR2 from the germline V gene are SEHNR and FQNEAQ (reference sequence). Trimming stripped 6 bases from V and 6 bases from J, with 18 bases between. The CDR3 is made up of 15 amino acids. This CDR3 is CASRGISKGPNIQYF. CDR3 nucleotides: TGTGCCAGCAGGGGAATTTCGAAGGGTCCAAACATTCAGTACTTC.

This chain connects TRBV20-1 to TRBJ2-5; no firm D call. The germline CDR1 and CDR2 sequences are DFQATT and SNEGSKA (reference sequence). V dropped 0 bases and J dropped 1 base, with 12 bases sitting between them. This CDR3 is 15 amino acids long. The CDR3 DNA reads as TGCAGTGCTAGAGAGGTCATGGGGTCCCAAGAGACCCAGTACTTC. Its protein is CSAREVMGSQETQYF.

CDR3 region: CATSPAWGGNYGYTF. The CDR3, as DNA: TGTGCCACCAGCCCCGCTTGGGGAGGCAACTATGGCTACACCTTC. The chain combines TRBV15 with TRBJ1-2; D is unresolved. Germline V gene data show CDR1 as LNHNV and CDR2 as YYDKDF (reference sequence). The CDR3 is 15 residues long. With 5 bases removed from V and 2 bases from J, the gap between germline ends came to 15 bases.

This clonotype was seen a few times. The V and J genes are TRBV5-1 and TRBJ1-2; D is perhaps TRBD1 (5 bases). V lost 0 bases, J lost 2 bases, and 11 bases lay in between. The CDR3 extends over 15 amino acids. Germline V CDR1 and CDR2: SGHRS, YFSETQ. This chain's CDR3 is CASSLDGGGNYGYTF. The CDR3 nucleotides read TGCGCCAGCAGCTTGGACGGGGGAGGGAACTATGGCTACACCTTC.

A note on this clonotype: One junction end disagrees with the germline gene, perhaps due to a read error. This chain links TRBV6-1 with TRBJ2-1; perhaps TRBD2 as D (5 bases). From germline, CDR1 is MNHNS and CDR2 SASEGT. The CDR3 is 16 amino acids. This CDR3 is CASSELGSSSYNKQFF. The DNA of the CDR3 is TGTGCCAGCAGTGAATTGGGGAGTAGCTCCTACAATAAGCAGTTCTTC.

This clonotype was counted between two and nine times. The junction and the germline gene differ at one end; a read error may be behind it. This chain joins TRBV4-3 and TRBJ2-5; D possibly matches TRBD1 or TRBD2 (5 bases each). CDR3 length: 17 residues. The germline gives CDR1 LGHNA, CDR2 YSLEER. The DNA for the CDR3 is TGCGCCGGCAGCCAAGTCCCCCTCTTATCTGGGGGTGAGACCCAGTACTTC. Encoded protein: CAGSQVPLLSGGETQYF.

The chain combines TRBV10-2 with TRBJ2-4; TRBD1 agrees at 10 bases. After removal of 6 bases from V and 13 bases from J, the junction contained 9 bases not matched to a gene. Germline loops: CDR1 WSHSY, CDR2 SAAADI. The CDR3 has 13 residues. The CDR3 region has the DNA TGCGCCAGCAGCAAGGGACAGGGGTTGTTGCAGTACTTC. Translating it yields CASSKGQGLLQYF.

Worth noting for this clonotype: A read error may account for a junction end that differs from germline. CDR3 residues: CASNQTRGPGIYEQYF. CDR3 in DNA: TGCGCCAGCAACCAAACCCGGGGCCCGGGAATCTACGAGCAGTACTTC. V is TRBV4-1 and J is TRBJ2-7; D possibly uses TRBD1 or TRBD2 (5 bases each). The CDR3 has 16 amino acids. Per the germline V gene, CDR1 is MGHRA and CDR2 is YSYEKL.

The chain carries TRBV6-5 and TRBJ2-7; 9 nucleotides agree with TRBD1. Germline CDR1 and CDR2: MNHEY and SVGAGI. There are 15 residues in the CDR3. The V gene end was trimmed by 5 bases and the J gene end by 1 base; junction bases not matched to a gene: 6. The CDR3 DNA reads as TGTGCCAGCAGTCGCCTCGGACAGGGGTCCTACGAGCAGTACTTC. Its translation: CASSRLGQGSYEQYF.

The rearrangement links TRBV6-1 to TRBJ2-7; TRBD1 is a possible D gene (6 bases). The CDR3 length is 16 residues. Per germline, CDR1 MNHNS and CDR2 SASEGT. The V end was cut by 6 bases, the J end by 1 base, with 19 bases between. The CDR3 loop is CASRKSGTPRSYEQYF. The CDR3 region has the DNA TGTGCCAGCAGAAAATCCGGGACACCACGGTCCTACGAGCAGTACTTC.